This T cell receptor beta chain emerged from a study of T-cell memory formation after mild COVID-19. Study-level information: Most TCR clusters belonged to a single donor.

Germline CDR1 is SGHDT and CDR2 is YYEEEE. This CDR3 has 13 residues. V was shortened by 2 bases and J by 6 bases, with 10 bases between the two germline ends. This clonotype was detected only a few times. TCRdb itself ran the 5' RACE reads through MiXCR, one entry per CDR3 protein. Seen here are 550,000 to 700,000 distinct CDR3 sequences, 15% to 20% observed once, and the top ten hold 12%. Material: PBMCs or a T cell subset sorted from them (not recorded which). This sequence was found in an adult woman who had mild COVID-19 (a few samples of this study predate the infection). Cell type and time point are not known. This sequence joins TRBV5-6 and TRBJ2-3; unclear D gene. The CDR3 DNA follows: TGTGCCAGCAGCTTTGGGGAAGGGGATACGCAGTATTTT. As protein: CASSFGEGDTQYF.